This entry describes one T cell receptor (beta chain). The CDR3 sequence is 14 residues long. Per germline, CDR1 SNHLY and CDR2 FYNNEI. V lost 5 bases, J lost 0 bases, and 11 bases lay in between. The data were taken from a study of blood T cells in healthy people across ages. Alongside a J-beta primer mix, a sample-barcoded 5' primer served in a second PCR lasting about 7 to 11 cycles. From the 5' RACE reads, TCRdb called clonotypes with MiXCR, one entry per CDR3 protein. The data show 700,000 to 900,000 distinct CDR3 sequences, with about 55% seen just once and roughly 40% held by the top ten. The chain recombines TRBV2 with TRBJ2-7, with a possible D match to TRBD1 (5 bases). Material: blood. The TCR was taken from a man aged 80 or over in good health. CDR3 sequence reads: CASSPGISSYEQYF. CDR3 bases: TGTGCCAGCAGTCCAGGGATAAGCTCCTACGAGCAGTACTTC.